This T cell receptor beta chain was retrieved from a study of vaccination and CD4 T cells after COVID-19. Study-wide background: Post-vaccination specimens were collected at a median of approximately 74 days following dose two (range 14 to 241).

A word on this clonotype: What it recognizes is unknown.

Germline CDR1 WNHNN, CDR2 SYGVQD (reference sequence). V lost 5 bases to trimming and J lost 1 base, with 11 bases between them. The CDR3 has 15 residues. Treatment described: roughly 10-day PBMC culture with coronavirus spike peptide pools or control peptides (ViraFEST assay). Sequenced with the Oncomine TCR Beta short-read assay was DNA taken from cultured CD4+ T cells. TCRdb used MiXCR to reprocess the PCR reads, holding one entry per CDR3 protein. The table has around 13,000 distinct CDR3 sequences, about 54% seen once. The chain combines TRBV10-1 with TRBJ2-2; D may be TRBD1 or TRBD2 (5 bases each). Sample: CD4+ T cells from blood, cultured in vitro, taken before SARS-CoV-2 vaccination. This TCR derives from a human donor who had recovered from COVID-19. The CDR3: CASSPGRQNTGELFF. DNA of the CDR3: TGCGCCAGCAGTCCGGGGCGGCAGAACACCGGGGAGCTGTTTTTT.